These 13 T cell receptor beta chains originate from one sample sequenced in a study of T cells in Graves' hyperthyroidism and ophthalmopathy. Amplification targeted TCR beta CDR3 regions from RNA transcripts. In the first-round RT-PCR of the TCR CDR3, the HTBI primer set was used. TCRdb itself ran the multiplex PCR reads through MiXCR, one entry per CDR3 protein. The sample has around 300,000 distinct CDR3 sequences, approximately 15% seen once. The sample was blood. All receptors come from a woman in her 30s with Graves' hyperthyroidism.

This clonotype was seen more than once but under ten times. J is TRBJ2-3 and V is TRBV5-1, with 9 nucleotides matching TRBD2. The CDR3 covers 15 residues. Germline trimming cut 2 bases from V and 4 bases from J; bases unmatched to any gene: 5. Germline lookup yields CDR1 SGHRS and CDR2 YFSETQ. The CDR3 bases are TGCGCCAGCAGCTTTAGCGGGAGTGCCGCAGATACGCAGTATTTT. Translated, it gives CASSFSGSAADTQYF.

This clonotype was seen many times. This chain links TRBV7-9 with TRBJ1-1; the D gene is possibly TRBD1 (6 bases). This CDR3 has 12 residues. The germline V and J ends were trimmed by 4 bases and 10 bases, with 13 bases remaining between them. Germline V gives CDR1 SEHNR, CDR2 FQNEAQ (reference sequence). CDR3 residues: CASSSIQGRAFF. CDR3 nucleotides: TGTGCCAGCAGCTCCATTCAGGGGAGAGCTTTCTTT. The full variable domain, with the rest looked up from reference TRBV7-9 and TRBJ1-1, is DTGVSQNPRHKITKRGQNVTFRCDPISEHNRLYWYRQTLGQGPEFLTYFQNEAQLEKSRLLSDRFSAERPKGSFSTLEIQRTEQGDSAMYLCASSSIQGRAFFGQGTRLTVV.

This clonotype was seen repeatedly, ten times or more. V is TRBV12-3 or TRBV12-4 and J is TRBJ2-1, with D hard to call. Trimming removed 3 bases from V and 2 bases from J, with 5 bases in between. This CDR3 has 13 amino acids. The CDR3 loop reads CASSFWTYNEQFF. The CDR3 DNA reads TGTGCCAGCAGTTTCTGGACCTACAATGAGCAGTTCTTC.

The chain has TRBV6-2 or TRBV6-3 and TRBJ2-1; the D gene could be TRBD1 or TRBD2 (5 bases each). The CDR3 sequence is 13 residues long. Germline CDR1 reads MNHEY; CDR2 reads SVGEGT. V gave up 4 bases and J gave up 9 bases, with 13 bases separating them. CDR3 amino acids: CASSWGGGVEQFF. The CDR3 DNA is TGTGCCAGCAGTTGGGGTGGGGGAGTTGAGCAGTTCTTC.

This clonotype was counted at least ten times. The chain links TRBV11-2 to TRBJ2-1; D remains ambiguous. V was pared by 1 base and J by 0 bases, with 13 bases between. Germline V gene sequence: CDR1 SGHAT, CDR2 FQNNGV. The CDR3 is 17 residues long. This chain's CDR3 is CASSLGPPYSSYNEQFF. The CDR3 DNA sequence: TGTGCCAGCAGCTTAGGCCCCCCCTACAGCTCCTACAATGAGCAGTTCTTC.

Ten or more counts support this clonotype. This rearrangement joins TRBV30 to TRBJ2-5; unclear D gene. Germline-derived CDR1 and CDR2 are GTSNPN and SVGIG (reference sequence). Trimming left V 1 base short and J 3 bases short, with 6 bases between. CDR3 length: 12 residues. This CDR3 reads CAWSALEETQYF. CDR3 nucleotide sequence: TGTGCCTGGAGTGCGCTAGAAGAGACCCAGTACTTC.

There are a few counts of this clonotype. The V gene is TRBV25-1, the J gene TRBJ1-1; D unresolved. The V gene's germline CDR1 is MGHDK and CDR2 SYGVNS. The length of the CDR3 is 13 residues. V was cut by 8 bases and J by 4 bases, with 14 bases left in between. CDR3 bases: TGTGCCAGCCGAAATAGACTCAGCACTGAAGCTTTCTTT. This sequence encodes CASRNRLSTEAFF. Filled out from reference TRBV25-1 and TRBJ1-1, the complete variable domain reads EADIYQTPRYLVIGTGKKITLECSQTMGHDKMYWYQQDPGMELHLIHYSYGVNSTEKGDLSSESTVSRIRTEHFPLTLESARPSHTSQYLCASRNRLSTEAFFGQGTRLTVV.

The table lists this clonotype with many counts. The gene calls are TRBV7-3 and TRBJ2-2; D call uncertain. Germline V gives CDR1 SGHTA, CDR2 FQGTGA. The CDR3 runs 15 residues. Trimming took off 8 bases at V and 2 bases at J, with 15 bases between the two ends. In DNA, the CDR3 is TGTGCCAGCCCGCGTCGGAGACCTAACACCGGGGAGCTGTTTTTT. Protein: CASPRRRPNTGELFF.

Concerning this clonotype itself: This may arise from a read error, as a much more abundant clone is one base away. The CDR3 ends on some other residue instead of the conserved phenylalanine or tryptophan, so this is likely a read error. J is TRBJ2-3 and V is TRBV7-2; 8 bases fit TRBD2. The germline gives CDR1 SGHTA, CDR2 FQGNSA. After removal of 6 bases from V and 6 bases from J, the junction contained 8 bases not matched to a gene. CDR3 length: 14 amino acids. The chain's CDR3 is CASRATSVSDTQYC. The CDR3 nucleotides are TGTGCCAGCAGGGCGACTAGCGTATCGGATACGCAGTATTGT.

V is TRBV7-2 and J is TRBJ1-1, with a tentative D call TRBD1 (6 bases). The V gene lost 1 base and the J gene lost 5 bases, with 11 bases spanning the gap. CDR3 length: 14 residues. Germline V gene lookup returns CDR1 SGHTA and CDR2 FQGNSA. CDR3 protein: CASSLVRGLTEAFF. CDR3 nucleotides: TGTGCCAGCAGCTTAGTAAGGGGGTTGACTGAAGCTTTCTTT.

This clonotype came up many times. The chain recombines TRBV11-2 with TRBJ2-1; D gene uncertain. The germline V and J ends were trimmed by 3 bases and 8 bases, with 5 bases remaining between them. The CDR3 is 11 residues long. CDR1 is SGHAT and CDR2 is FQNNGV in the germline V gene. In nucleotides, the CDR3 is TGTGCCAGCAGCTTTCTCGATGAGCAGTTCTTC. Protein sequence: CASSFLDEQFF.

The chain recombines TRBV7-2 with TRBJ2-5, with 8 bases lining up with TRBD1. Germline V gene sequence: CDR1 SGHTA, CDR2 FQGNSA. CDR3 size: 15 residues. Trimming at V came to 5 bases and at J to 2 bases, leaving 7 bases not matched to a gene. CDR3 nucleotides: TGTGCCAGCAGCAGGACAGGGCCGGCACAAGAGACCCAGTACTTC. Protein sequence: CASSRTGPAQETQYF.

This clonotype was seen repeatedly, ten times or more. The rearrangement links TRBV28 to TRBJ2-2; 9 nucleotides align to TRBD1. The CDR3 consists of 15 residues. CDR1 and CDR2 (germline): MDHEN, SYDVKM. The ends lost 7 bases at V and 7 bases at J; junction bases unmatched: 10. This CDR3 is CASKPQGAKGGELFF. DNA of the CDR3: TGTGCCAGCAAGCCACAGGGGGCGAAGGGCGGGGAGCTGTTTTTT.